The rows below give T cell receptor beta chains drawn from one sample of a study of spatial heterogeneity in lung cancer. TCRdb re-analysed the 5' RACE reads in MiXCR, keeping a single row per CDR3 protein. Of just over 600 distinct CDR3 sequences listed, roughly 11% are singletons. The sequencing here drew on normal lung tissue next to the tumor, taken at surgery. The origin of the receptors is a male donor with early-stage non-small cell lung cancer. CDR3s include the opening cysteine and the closing phenylalanine or tryptophan. Fields, in order: D gene, CDR3 length, J gene, V gene, clone size, CDR3 protein, CDR3 DNA. A D gene is named only where the DNA matches it firmly. Not all rows give a size; the values are once, few, many and, for expanded clones, a class.

D: TRBD2
length: 14
J: TRBJ2-5
V: TRBV28
size: -
CDR3: CAASSGGPRQTQYF
DNA: TGTGCCGCAAGCTCGGGGGGGCCGAGGCAGACCCAGTACTTC

D: -
length: 11
J: TRBJ1-1
V: TRBV12-3/TRBV12-4
size: large
CDR3: CASTPNTEAFF
DNA: TGTGCCAGCACCCCGAACACTGAAGCTTTCTTT

D: -
length: 14
J: TRBJ1-2
V: TRBV28
size: large
CDR3: CASSFLDGNYGYTF
DNA: TGTGCCAGCAGTTTTTTGGACGGCAACTATGGCTACACCTTC

D: -
length: 16
J: TRBJ2-3
V: TRBV6-1
size: large
CDR3: CASSEAGTRRTDTQYF
DNA: TGTGCCAGCAGTGAAGCCGGGACACGACGCACAGATACGCAGTATTTT

D: -
length: 13
J: TRBJ2-7
V: TRBV10-3
size: large
CDR3: CAISESKENEQYF
DNA: TGTGCCATCAGTGAGTCGAAGGAGAACGAGCAGTACTTC

D: -
length: 14
J: TRBJ2-2
V: TRBV6-1
size: few
CDR3: CAIVVGQTTGELFF
DNA: TGTGCCATCGTAGTGGGGCAGACCACCGGGGAGCTGTTTTTT

D: -
length: 15
J: TRBJ1-6
V: TRBV20-1
size: large
CDR3: CSAKSAGHGDSPLHF
DNA: TGCAGTGCTAAGTCAGCAGGGCACGGGGATTCACCCCTCCACTTT

D: -
length: 15
J: TRBJ2-2
V: TRBV18
size: large
CDR3: CASSPLDGNTGELFF
DNA: TGTGCCAGCTCACCGTTAGACGGGAACACCGGGGAGCTGTTTTTT

D: -
length: 14
J: TRBJ2-7
V: TRBV28
size: hyperexpanded
CDR3: CASSPTGLEGAQYF
DNA: TGTGCCAGCAGTCCGACAGGACTAGAAGGGGCGCAGTACTTC

D: -
length: 16
J: TRBJ2-2
V: TRBV6-2/TRBV6-3
size: large
CDR3: CASITPRRKNTGELFF
DNA: TGTGCCAGCATTACGCCGAGACGGAAAAACACCGGGGAGCTGTTTTTT

D: TRBD2
length: 15
J: TRBJ2-1
V: TRBV7-9
size: few
CDR3: CASSSNLAGRNEQFF
DNA: TGTGCCAGCAGTTCTAATTTAGCGGGAAGGAATGAGCAGTTCTTC

D: -
length: 13
J: TRBJ1-1
V: TRBV20-1
size: large
CDR3: CSASEALDVEAFF
DNA: TGCAGTGCTAGTGAGGCCCTAGACGTCGAAGCTTTCTTT

D: TRBD2
length: 20
J: TRBJ2-2
V: TRBV28
size: hyperexpanded
CDR3: CASSLEGILTSGTNTGELFF
DNA: TGTGCCAGCAGTTTAGAGGGGATCCTGACTAGCGGGACAAACACCGGGGAGCTGTTTTTT

D: -
length: 15
J: TRBJ2-7
V: TRBV28
size: medium-sized
CDR3: CASSQTFGGIGEQYF
DNA: TGTGCCAGCAGTCAAACCTTTGGGGGGATTGGCGAGCAGTACTTC

D: -
length: 17
J: TRBJ2-2
V: TRBV3-1
size: large
CDR3: CASSPVGGTSFTGELFF
DNA: TGTGCCAGCAGTCCGGTGGGCGGGACAAGCTTCACCGGGGAGCTGTTTTTT

D: TRBD2
length: 14
J: TRBJ2-3
V: TRBV20-1
size: few
CDR3: CSARRSGRADTQYF
DNA: TGCAGTGCCCGACGCAGCGGGAGAGCGGATACGCAGTATTTT

D: TRBD2
length: 15
J: TRBJ2-7
V: TRBV5-1
size: large
CDR3: CASSPTSGRIYEQYF
DNA: TGCGCCAGCAGCCCCACTAGCGGGAGAATCTACGAGCAGTACTTC

D: -
length: 15
J: TRBJ1-1
V: TRBV10-3
size: medium-sized
CDR3: CAISEGLGSNTEAFF
DNA: TGTGCCATCAGTGAAGGGTTAGGATCAAACACTGAAGCTTTCTTT

D: -
length: 13
J: TRBJ2-2
V: TRBV3-1
size: large
CDR3: CASSFSPAGELFF
DNA: TGTGCCAGCAGCTTCAGTCCCGCCGGGGAGCTGTTTTTT

D: TRBD1
length: 15
J: TRBJ1-1
V: TRBV5-1
size: large
CDR3: CASSSRQGLDTEAFF
DNA: TGCGCCAGCAGCTCTAGACAGGGGTTGGACACTGAAGCTTTCTTT

D: -
length: 11
J: TRBJ2-5
V: TRBV27
size: medium-sized
CDR3: CASSLLETQYF
DNA: TGTGCCAGCAGTTTATTAGAGACCCAGTACTTC

D: -
length: 15
J: TRBJ2-2
V: TRBV7-2
size: large
CDR3: CASSEHREQGGELFF
DNA: TGTGCCAGCAGCGAACACAGGGAGCAGGGCGGGGAGCTGTTTTTT

D: -
length: 11
J: TRBJ1-1
V: TRBV6-2/TRBV6-3
size: large
CDR3: CASGMGTEAFF
DNA: TGTGCCAGCGGGATGGGCACTGAAGCTTTCTTT

D: -
length: 14
J: TRBJ1-1
V: TRBV5-5
size: medium-sized
CDR3: CASSLQFLNTEAFF
DNA: TGTGCCAGCAGCTTGCAGTTCCTAAACACTGAAGCTTTCTTT

D: TRBD1
length: 14
J: TRBJ2-7
V: TRBV6-6
size: large
CDR3: CASSAPGQGDEQYF
DNA: TGTGCCAGCAGCGCCCCGGGACAGGGTGACGAGCAGTACTTC

D: TRBD2
length: 16
J: TRBJ2-5
V: TRBV7-2
size: medium-sized
CDR3: CASSQSAAGGQETQYF
DNA: TGTGCCAGCAGCCAGTCCGCAGCGGGGGGGCAAGAGACCCAGTACTTC